These T cell receptor beta chains were read from a single sample in a study of blood T cell repertoires in COVID-19. Profiled with immunoSEQ multiplex PCR; TCRdb holds only in-frame clones, not every one. The sample contains some 40,000 clones, approximately 92% of which appear only once. Sequenced: peripheral blood. All receptors come from a man in his forties or fifties with COVID-19, enrolled during active disease. The CDR3 runs from the conserved cysteine through the conserved F or W.

cdr3_aa,v_call,j_call
CASGTSGTDTQYF,TRBV6-5,TRBJ2-3
CASSYRSTDTQYF,TRBV6-5,TRBJ2-3
CASSLSQGAGEKLFF,TRBV5-4,TRBJ1-4
CASSFPSGRSYNEQFF,TRBV11-2,TRBJ2-1
CASTSGQGAYGYTF,TRBV9,TRBJ1-2
CASSLSSGSSYEQYF,TRBV5-8,TRBJ2-7
CASIPTSGPQETQYF,TRBV7-2,TRBJ2-5
CASSQATSGRAFTLELFF,TRBV4-2,TRBJ2-2
CSASPGGTGRAYEQYF,TRBV20-1,TRBJ2-7
CASSFYPGTGDGETQYF,TRBV11-2,TRBJ2-5
CASSEGTFTDTQYF,TRBV6-4,TRBJ2-3
CASSLAPEANYGYTF,TRBV5-1,TRBJ1-2
CASSLGATSVTDTQYF,TRBV3-1/TRBV3-2,TRBJ2-3
CASSLSQALSGANVLTF,TRBV7-2,TRBJ2-6
CASSPGQGDGYTF,TRBV7-9,TRBJ1-2
CASPIVAEAFF,TRBV2,TRBJ1-1
CASSPSRNEQYF,TRBV5-1,TRBJ2-7
CAWSGGGTDTQYF,TRBV30,TRBJ2-3
CAISPSGGDTEAFF,TRBV10-3,TRBJ1-1
CASSPGTEGSGELFF,TRBV5-1,TRBJ2-2
CASSQERRGEAFF,TRBV14,TRBJ1-1
CASSLVKLGGETQYF,TRBV7-9,TRBJ2-5
CASSYYATSGSEGEQFF,TRBV3-1/TRBV3-2,TRBJ2-1
CASRDRNQPQHF,TRBV19,TRBJ1-5
CASSLFREGQGEQFF,TRBV28,TRBJ2-1
CASSSGVNTEAFF,TRBV7-3,TRBJ1-1
CASSSRLYQETQYF,TRBV7-2,TRBJ2-5
CASSLDAGVGYTF,TRBV7-2,TRBJ1-2
CASSILTANEKLFF,TRBV19,TRBJ1-4
CSVASTDSGNTIYF,TRBV29-1,TRBJ1-3
CASSQDRVKISSYNSPLHF,TRBV3-1/TRBV3-2,TRBJ1-6
CVRSLLSGVGNTIYF,TRBV7-5,TRBJ1-3
CSVPTLFYGYTF,TRBV29-1,TRBJ1-2
CASSPDWGAGANVLTF,TRBV5-1,TRBJ2-6
CASSRRDRGLSGANVLTF,TRBV5-4,TRBJ2-6
CASSGWTGGGQETQYF,TRBV2,TRBJ2-5
CASSSMGQEKETQYF,TRBV7-2,TRBJ2-5
CSASDWREGNEQFF,TRBV20-1,TRBJ2-1
CASSQLNLLPVTDTQYF,TRBV4-1,TRBJ2-3
CASSRQDPNTGELFF,TRBV19,TRBJ2-2
CAISESGLAGRETQYF,TRBV10-3,TRBJ2-5
CASSLPGNTEAFF,TRBV5-4,TRBJ1-1
CASSLSREGKTEAFF,TRBV5-1,TRBJ1-1
CASSTRVTYEQYF,TRBV2,TRBJ2-7
CSASVLADTQYF,TRBV20-1,TRBJ2-3
CASSPQVHNYGYTF,TRBV4-3,TRBJ1-2
CASSLSGRNDEQYF,TRBV7-9,TRBJ2-7
CASSQEGAGTGNQQPQHF,TRBV7-7,TRBJ1-5
CAISDGDGANTGELFF,TRBV10-3,TRBJ2-2
CASSLLYSINTGELFF,TRBV4-1,TRBJ2-2
CASSLGFGQAYEQYF,TRBV5-1,TRBJ2-7
CASQSVRLAGNTGELFF,TRBV27,TRBJ2-2
CASSLAKDRGLDNEQFF,TRBV5-6,TRBJ2-1
CASSLTTLQGLEQYF,TRBV11-2,TRBJ2-7
CAWRADSGGDTEAFF,TRBV30,TRBJ1-1